Listed below are T cell receptor beta chains from one sample, sequenced in a study of graft-versus-host responses after intestinal transplantation. Using immunoSEQ multiplex PCR, the repertoire was profiled, and TCRdb retains in-frame clones only, with some absent. The profile shows roughly 14,000 clones, around 35% of them singletons. Sequencing was performed on alloreactive CD8+ T cells from a mixed lymphocyte reaction culture, taken before intestinal transplant. All receptors come from a human patient who received an intestinal transplant. The CDR3 runs from the conserved cysteine through the conserved F or W. The D gene is left open where the match is weak. Clone sizes are given selectively: once, few, many, or a class where the clone is expanded.

size | D | J | V | CDR3 | DNA
- | TRBD1 | TRBJ2-5 | TRBV19 | CASSIGTAYQETQYF | TGTGCCAGTAGTATTGGGACAGCCTACCAAGAGACCCAGTACTTC
- | - | TRBJ1-2 | TRBV4-3 | CASSTMTQGPGGYTF | TGCGCCAGCAGCACAATGACGCAGGGTCCTGGCGGCTACACCTTC
- | TRBD1 | TRBJ2-2 | TRBV4-3 | CASSQETGWTGELFF | TGCGCCAGCAGCCAAGAGACAGGGTGGACCGGGGAGCTGTTTTTT
few | TRBD1 | TRBJ1-2 | TRBV11-2 | CASSLGTGGPESYGYTF | TGTGCCAGCAGCTTGGGGACAGGGGGCCCTGAGTCCTATGGCTACACCTTC
few | TRBD2 | TRBJ2-5 | TRBV9 | CASSAGGPGGWFQETQYF | TGTGCCAGCAGCGCGGGGGGTCCGGGAGGTTGGTTCCAAGAGACCCAGTACTTC
- | TRBD1 | TRBJ2-7 | TRBV7-9 | CASSARDRDDEQYF | TGTGCCAGCAGCGCTCGGGACAGGGACGACGAGCAGTACTTC
- | TRBD1 | TRBJ2-7 | TRBV5-1 | CASMETGVYEQYF | TGCGCCAGCATGGAAACAGGGGTTTACGAGCAGTACTTC
- | - | TRBJ1-1 | TRBV11-3 | CASRSPDSSAEAFF | TGTGCCAGCAGATCCCCGGACAGCAGCGCTGAAGCTTTCTTT
few | - | TRBJ1-4 | TRBV4-3 | CASSQERAGVEKLFF | TGCGCCAGCAGCCAAGAAAGGGCAGGGGTAGAAAAACTGTTTTTT
- | TRBD1 | TRBJ2-7 | TRBV7-9 | CASSADRAEQYF | TGTGCCAGCAGCGCCGACAGGGCCGAGCAGTACTTC
few | - | TRBJ2-1 | TRBV13 | CASSPDRYNEQFF | TGTGCCAGCAGCCCGGACAGATACAATGAGCAGTTCTTC
- | - | TRBJ1-1 | TRBV11-3 | CASSSAGRGPMNTEAFF | TGTGCCAGCAGCTCCGCAGGCAGGGGCCCTATGAACACTGAAGCTTTCTTT
- | - | TRBJ1-1 | TRBV14 | CASSQSVQGPNTEAFF | TGTGCCAGCAGCCAAAGCGTACAGGGTCCGAACACTGAAGCTTTCTTT
few | - | TRBJ2-7 | TRBV4-3 | CASSQGANHHLYEQYF | TGCGCCAGCAGCCAGGGGGCGAATCACCACCTCTACGAGCAGTACTTC
- | - | TRBJ1-3 | TRBV4-1 | CASSPLYPGNTIYF | TGCGCCAGCAGCCCCCTATATCCTGGAAACACCATATATTTT
- | TRBD2 | TRBJ2-3 | TRBV4-3 | CASSGGLAVTDTQYF | TGCGCCAGCAGCGGGGGACTAGCGGTCACAGATACGCAGTATTTT